Each of the 22 T cell receptor beta chains below was sequenced from the same sample in a study of blood T cell repertoires in COVID-19. Assay used: immunoSEQ multiplex PCR; TCRdb lists only in-frame clones, some missing. The sample carries more than 85,000 clones, 85% to 90% recorded once. Source material: peripheral blood. The receptors derive from a human donor in a cohort sampled during active COVID-19.

This chain links TRBV5-1 with TRBJ2-3, with D unclear. V dropped 2 bases and J dropped 1 base, with 14 bases sitting between them. Germline V gives CDR1 SGHRS, CDR2 YFSETQ. The CDR3 contains 16 residues. The CDR3 region has the DNA TGCGCCAGCAGCTTAGGCTTGCGGATTGGCACAGATACGCAGTATTTT. It specifies CASSLGLRIGTDTQYF. The entire variable domain, with the rest obtained from reference TRBV5-1 and TRBJ2-3, is as follows: KAGVTQTPRYLIKTRGQQVTLSCSPISGHRSVSWYQQTPGQGLQFLFEYFSETQRNKGNFPGRFSGRQFSNSRSEMNVSTLELGDSALYLCASSLGLRIGTDTQYFGPGTRLTVL.

CDR3 nucleotides: TGTGCCATCAGTGCAGGGTTAACTGAAGCTTTCTTT. As protein: CAISAGLTEAFF. The chain joins TRBV10-3 to TRBJ1-1, with D possibly TRBD1 on 5 matching bases. The germline gives CDR1 ENHRY, CDR2 SYGVKD. The CDR3 runs 12 residues. Trimming took off 4 bases at V and 5 bases at J, with 8 bases between the two ends.

V and J are TRBV3-1 (or the pseudogene TRBV3-2) and TRBJ1-5; D ambiguous. V was pared by 2 bases and J by 5 bases, with 10 bases between. The CDR3 is 14 residues long. CDR1 and CDR2 (germline): LGHDT, YNNKEL (reference sequence). CDR3 sequence reads: CASSQQSGDQPQHF. Here the CDR3 DNA reads TGTGCCAGCAGCCAACAGAGCGGGGATCAGCCCCAGCATTTT.

This sequence joins TRBV23-1 and TRBJ1-3; D gene uncertain. TRBV23-1 is identified as an open reading frame with a role that is uncertain. V lost 0 bases and J 4 bases, leaving 10 bases between the germline ends. The CDR3 sequence is 15 residues long. CDR3 sequence reads: CASSQSCAAGNTIYF. CDR3 coding DNA: TGCGCCAGCAGTCAATCCTGCGCAGCGGGAAACACCATATATTTT.

The genes are TRBV5-6 and TRBJ2-1; 9 bases fit TRBD1. The CDR3 is made up of 13 amino acids. The germline CDR1 and CDR2 sequences are SGHDT and YYEEEE. The V and J ends lost 6 bases and 9 bases, in that order; junction bases with no gene match: 7. The CDR3 region is CASTPNRGLEQFF. DNA for the CDR3: TGTGCCAGCACCCCGAACAGGGGGCTTGAGCAGTTCTTC.

J is TRBJ1-6 and V is TRBV18; D is uncertain. Trimming left V 4 bases short and J 7 bases short, with 14 bases between. Looked up from germline, CDR1 is KGHSH and CDR2 is LQKENI. The CDR3 is 15 amino acids. CDR3 nucleotide sequence: TGTGCCAGCTCACTTACTTCCGACACGAATTCACCCCTCCACTTT. It translates to CASSLTSDTNSPLHF.

V usage is TRBV28 and J usage is TRBJ2-6; no firm D call. CDR1 MDHEN and CDR2 SYDVKM come from the germline V gene. V lost 3 bases and J lost 3, with 6 bases in between. The CDR3 runs to 14 residues. CDR3 coding DNA: TGTGCCAGCAGTTTTAACGGTGGGGCCAACGTCCTGACTTTC. Residues: CASSFNGGANVLTF. The full variable domain, completed using reference TRBV28 and TRBJ2-6, is DVKVTQSSRYLVKRTGEKVFLECVQDMDHENMFWYRQDPGLGLRLIYFSYDVKMKEKGDIPEGYSVSREKKERFSLILESASTNQTSMYLCASSFNGGANVLTFGAGSRLTVL.

V and J are TRBV5-5 and TRBJ2-1, with TRBD2 identical over 13 bases. Looked up from germline, CDR1 is SGHKS and CDR2 is YYEKEE (reference sequence). Trimming cost V 2 bases and J 6 bases; bases outside gene matches: 8. CDR3 length equals 17 residues. The CDR3 DNA is TGTGCCAGCAGCTTATCTTTAGGGACTAGCGGGATCAATGAGCAGTTCTTC. Its protein product is CASSLSLGTSGINEQFF.

This clone was recorded once. The rearrangement links TRBV5-1 to TRBJ2-1, with 10 nucleotides matching TRBD2. From germline, CDR1 is SGHRS and CDR2 YFSETQ. V shed 7 bases, J shed 12 bases, and the junction held 16 bases outside the gene matches. The CDR3 is 15 residues long. This chain's CDR3 is CASSQDPSGRALQFF. The CDR3 DNA is TGCGCCAGCTCCCAAGACCCCAGCGGGAGGGCCTTGCAGTTCTTC.

The rearrangement uses TRBV7-2 and TRBJ2-1; D may be TRBD1 (6 bases). V gave up 5 bases and J gave up 1 base, with 12 bases separating them. Germline CDR1 and CDR2: SGHTA and FQGNSA. The CDR3 is 15 amino acids. The CDR3 loop reads CASSEQGPSYNEQFF. The DNA for the CDR3 is TGTGCCAGCAGCGAACAGGGCCCGTCCTACAATGAGCAGTTCTTC.

This clone has a handful of counts. The CDR3 sequence: CASSQGQGRSGANVLTF. CDR3 DNA: TGTGCCAGCAGCCAAGGACAGGGACGCTCTGGGGCCAACGTCCTGACTTTC. This rearrangement joins TRBV14 to TRBJ2-6, with 7 bases aligning to TRBD1. CDR3 length equals 17 residues. V dropped 1 base and J dropped 0; count of bases not matched to a gene: 3. Germline CDR1 is SGHDN and CDR2 is FVKESK.

The chain combines TRBV6-5 with TRBJ2-3; 7 bases match TRBD2. The V gene end was trimmed by 7 bases and the J gene end by 1 base; junction bases not matched to a gene: 5. This CDR3 spans 14 amino acids. Germline V lookup: CDR1 MNHEY, CDR2 SVGAGI. CDR3 coding DNA: TGTGCCAGCAAAGCGGGGATAGGCACAGATACGCAGTATTTT. This translates into CASKAGIGTDTQYF.

The V gene is TRBV5-6, the J gene TRBJ1-2; 7 nucleotides agree with TRBD1. CDR1 SGHDT and CDR2 YYEEEE come from the germline V gene. The CDR3 is made up of 14 amino acids. With 3 bases clipped from V and 3 bases from J, the junction kept 5 bases outside the gene matches. CDR3 in amino acids: CASSSRQGYYGYTF. DNA of the CDR3: TGTGCCAGCAGCTCTAGACAGGGTTACTATGGCTACACCTTC. Full variable domain (missing parts from reference TRBV5-6 and TRBJ1-2): DAGVTQSPTHLIKTRGQQVTLRCSPKSGHDTVSWYQQALGQGPQFIFQYYEEEERQRGNFPDRFSGHQFPNYSSELNVNALLLGDSALYLCASSSRQGYYGYTFGSGTRLTVV.

J is TRBJ1-3 and V is TRBV14, with unresolved D. CDR3 size: 16 residues. V was cut by 1 base and J by 0 bases, with 10 bases left in between. The V gene's germline CDR1 is SGHDN and CDR2 FVKESK. The CDR3 loop is CASSQVLGFSGNTIYF. The CDR3 DNA is TGTGCCAGCAGCCAAGTGTTGGGCTTCTCTGGAAACACCATATATTTT.

The CDR3 DNA reads TGCGCCAGCAGGGCGGCAGGGGGCGAGAAGACTGAAGCTTTCTTT. Amino acids: CASRAAGGEKTEAFF. This chain links TRBV10-2 with TRBJ1-1; the match to TRBD1 covers 8 bases. Trimming cost V 6 bases and J 5 bases; bases outside gene matches: 11. The CDR3 covers 15 residues. Per the germline V gene, CDR1 is WSHSY and CDR2 is SAAADI.

The rearrangement links TRBV5-1 to TRBJ1-6; D remains ambiguous. Trimming removed 0 bases from V and 0 bases from J, with 10 bases in between. Germline lookup yields CDR1 SGHRS and CDR2 YFSETQ. CDR3 length: 17 residues. CDR3 sequence reads: CASSLDIGSSYNSPLHF. The CDR3 DNA reads as TGCGCCAGCAGCTTGGACATTGGGAGCTCCTATAATTCACCCCTCCACTTT. The variable domain in full, completed from reference TRBV5-1 and TRBJ1-6, reads KAGVTQTPRYLIKTRGQQVTLSCSPISGHRSVSWYQQTPGQGLQFLFEYFSETQRNKGNFPGRFSGRQFSNSRSEMNVSTLELGDSALYLCASSLDIGSSYNSPLHFGNGTRLTVT.

This sequence joins TRBV5-1 and TRBJ1-1, with D tentatively TRBD1 (5 bases). Germline-derived CDR1 and CDR2 are SGHRS and YFSETQ. The germline V and J ends were trimmed by 0 bases and 3 bases, with 21 bases remaining between them. The CDR3 consists of 18 residues. For the CDR3, the DNA is TGCGCCAGCAGCTTGGTCGTGGGGGACTCTCCTGGGGACACTGAAGCTTTCTTT. This translates into CASSLVVGDSPGDTEAFF.

This chain connects TRBV5-1 to TRBJ2-2; 9 bases line up with TRBD1. V dropped 3 bases and J dropped 5; count of bases not matched to a gene: 5. Germline assignment: CDR1 SGHRS and CDR2 YFSETQ. This CDR3 has 15 residues. DNA of the CDR3: TGCGCCAGCAGCTATGGGACAGGGAATACCGGGGAGCTGTTTTTT. Protein product: CASSYGTGNTGELFF.

The chain employs TRBV5-1 and TRBJ2-1, with 13 bases identical to TRBD2. V gave up 3 bases and J gave up 2 bases; unmatched junction bases: 5. The CDR3 sequence is 17 residues long. Looked up from germline, CDR1 is SGHRS and CDR2 is YFSETQ. The CDR3: CASSWAGTSGAYNEQFF. CDR3 in DNA: TGCGCCAGCAGCTGGGCGGGGACTAGCGGGGCCTACAATGAGCAGTTCTTC.

The chain joins TRBV6-4 to TRBJ2-7, with D possibly TRBD2 on 6 matching bases. CDR1 and CDR2 from the germline V gene are MRHNA and SNTAGT. The CDR3 is 11 amino acids. The V gene lost 11 bases and the J gene lost 6 bases, with 14 bases spanning the gap. The CDR3 bases are TGTGCCCCGGCGGGGAGCGGCGAGCAGTACTTC. Translation gives CAPAGSGEQYF.

The chain employs TRBV10-1 and TRBJ2-7, with a weak D call TRBD1 (6 bases). The germline V gene encodes CDR1 WNHNN and CDR2 SYGVQD (reference sequence). V lost 7 bases and J lost 6, with 25 bases in between. The CDR3 contains 16 residues. The CDR3 reads CASKRGGSLGTSEQYF. In DNA form, the CDR3 reads TGCGCCAGCAAAAGGGGCGGTTCCCTGGGGACATCCGAGCAGTACTTC.

The rearrangement joins TRBV19 to TRBJ2-3, with D perhaps TRBD2 (5 bases). The germline V gene encodes CDR1 LNHDA and CDR2 SQIVND (reference sequence). CDR3 length equals 11 residues. The ends were cut back, 6 bases at V and 4 bases at J, with 5 bases in the middle. CDR3 DNA sequence: TGTGCCAGTAGGGAGGCAGATACGCAGTATTTT. It yields the protein CASREADTQYF.